The rows below give T cell receptor beta chains drawn from one sample of a study of shared clonotypes between healthy human individuals. Sequencing used immunoSEQ multiplex PCR; TCRdb keeps in-frame clones, though not all of them. Here the sample spans about 460,000 clones, roughly 80% being singletons. The sample comprised PBMCs. These receptors came from a woman aged 40 to 49 in good health. Some clones in this sample may be carry-over from other donors' samples. Both conserved end residues are part of each CDR3. D genes are given only for firm matches. Rows may omit the clone size; those that give it use once, few, many or a size class.

D gene: .; J gene: TRBJ2-7; clone size: .; V gene: TRBV7-9; CDR3 DNA: TGTGCCAGCAGCTTAGGGCAGGCGATCGAGCAGTACTTC; CDR3 protein: CASSLGQAIEQYF
D gene: TRBD2; J gene: TRBJ2-1; clone size: .; V gene: TRBV9; CDR3 DNA: TGTGCCAGCAGCCCTCCGGGCGGGAGAAGCAATGAGCAGTTCTTC; CDR3 protein: CASSPPGGRSNEQFF
D gene: .; J gene: TRBJ2-3; clone size: few; V gene: TRBV28; CDR3 DNA: TGTGCCAGCGGATGGTGGAGCACAGATACGCAGTATTTT; CDR3 protein: CASGWWSTDTQYF
D gene: TRBD1; J gene: TRBJ2-5; clone size: .; V gene: TRBV2; CDR3 DNA: TGTGCCAGCGCCGAGGGGACAGGGGGCCAAGAGACCCAGTACTTC; CDR3 protein: CASAEGTGGQETQYF
D gene: .; J gene: TRBJ2-3; clone size: .; V gene: TRBV6-4; CDR3 DNA: TGTGCCAGCAGTATACCAGTCCCAGGGGAGACAGATACGCAGTATTTT; CDR3 protein: CASSIPVPGETDTQYF
D gene: .; J gene: TRBJ2-3; clone size: once; V gene: TRBV5-6; CDR3 DNA: TGTGCCAGCAGCTTGGCCTGGGGACTCGCAACTAGCACAGATACGCAGTATTTT; CDR3 protein: CASSLAWGLATSTDTQYF
D gene: .; J gene: TRBJ2-7; clone size: .; V gene: TRBV6-5; CDR3 DNA: TGTGCCAGCAGGTCACAGGGAGGCTCCTACGAGCAGTACTTC; CDR3 protein: CASRSQGGSYEQYF
D gene: .; J gene: TRBJ2-3; clone size: .; V gene: TRBV18; CDR3 DNA: TGTGCCAGCTCAGACTTGACTAGCACAGATACGCAGTATTTT; CDR3 protein: CASSDLTSTDTQYF
D gene: TRBD2; J gene: TRBJ2-1; clone size: .; V gene: TRBV7-3; CDR3 DNA: TGTGCCAGCAGCCTCTGGACTAGCGAGTACAATGAGCAGTTCTTC; CDR3 protein: CASSLWTSEYNEQFF
D gene: .; J gene: TRBJ1-2; clone size: .; V gene: TRBV10-3; CDR3 DNA: TGTGCCATCAGGCCCGGTGTAGGACAGTTAAACTATGGCTACACCTTC; CDR3 protein: CAIRPGVGQLNYGYTF
D gene: .; J gene: TRBJ2-6; clone size: .; V gene: TRBV2; CDR3 DNA: TGTGCCAGCAGAGCAGCGGGGGCCAACGTCCTGACTTTC; CDR3 protein: CASRAAGANVLTF
D gene: .; J gene: TRBJ2-1; clone size: many; V gene: TRBV7-3; CDR3 DNA: TGTGCCAGCGGCTCTCGAGGGGAAAGTGAGTTCTTC; CDR3 protein: CASGSRGESEFF
D gene: .; J gene: TRBJ1-5; clone size: .; V gene: TRBV27; CDR3 DNA: TGTGCCAGCAGATGGACAAAGGGGAGCAATCAGCCCCAGCATTTT; CDR3 protein: CASRWTKGSNQPQHF
D gene: TRBD1; J gene: TRBJ2-7; clone size: .; V gene: TRBV28; CDR3 DNA: TGTGCCAGCAGTTTAGGCGATTGGACAGGGGGCTACTACGAGCAGTACTTC; CDR3 protein: CASSLGDWTGGYYEQYF
D gene: .; J gene: TRBJ1-3; clone size: .; V gene: TRBV7-8; CDR3 DNA: TGTGCCAGCAGCCCCCTATTATCTGGAAACACCATATATTTT; CDR3 protein: CASSPLLSGNTIYF
D gene: TRBD2; J gene: TRBJ2-2; clone size: many; V gene: TRBV4-3; CDR3 DNA: TGCGCCAGCAGCCAAGATCCCCCAGCGGGAACCCACCCGCAGAACACCGGGGAGCTGTTTTTT; CDR3 protein: CASSQDPPAGTHPQNTGELFF
D gene: TRBD2; J gene: TRBJ2-7; clone size: .; V gene: TRBV19; CDR3 DNA: TGTGCCAGTAGTAGGCGGGAGGGCTCCTACGAGCAGTACTTC; CDR3 protein: CASSRREGSYEQYF
D gene: .; J gene: TRBJ1-1; clone size: .; V gene: TRBV7-2; CDR3 DNA: TGTGCCAGCAGCGCTAGTGGGGGACGCACTGAAGCTTTCTTT; CDR3 protein: CASSASGGRTEAFF
D gene: .; J gene: TRBJ2-1; clone size: .; V gene: TRBV29-1; CDR3 DNA: TGCAGCGTCCCCAGAAGCTCCTACAATGAGCAGTTCTTC; CDR3 protein: CSVPRSSYNEQFF
D gene: TRBD2; J gene: TRBJ2-7; clone size: .; V gene: TRBV5-1; CDR3 DNA: TGCGCCAGCAGCTTAAGCGGGAGTACCCACTACGAGCAGTACTTC; CDR3 protein: CASSLSGSTHYEQYF
D gene: TRBD2; J gene: TRBJ2-5; clone size: .; V gene: TRBV2; CDR3 DNA: TGTGCCAGCAGTGTACGAAGCGGGAGTGAGACCCAGTACTTC; CDR3 protein: CASSVRSGSETQYF
D gene: TRBD1; J gene: TRBJ2-5; clone size: .; V gene: TRBV5-4; CDR3 DNA: TGTGCCAGCACCCCACCCGGGACAGTAGTCCAAGAGACCCAGTACTTC; CDR3 protein: CASTPPGTVVQETQYF
D gene: .; J gene: TRBJ1-2; clone size: many; V gene: TRBV28; CDR3 DNA: TGTGCCAGCTTCGGTAACTATGGCTACACCTTC; CDR3 protein: CASFGNYGYTF
D gene: .; J gene: TRBJ1-2; clone size: few; V gene: TRBV15; CDR3 DNA: TGTGCCACCAGAGAAGGGTATGGCTACACCTTC; CDR3 protein: CATREGYGYTF
D gene: .; J gene: TRBJ2-4; clone size: .; V gene: TRBV18; CDR3 DNA: TGTGCCAGCTCACCACCGGGGGGGCTAGCCAAAAACATTCAGTACTTC; CDR3 protein: CASSPPGGLAKNIQYF
D gene: .; J gene: TRBJ1-2; clone size: few; V gene: TRBV5-6; CDR3 DNA: TGTGCCAGCAGCAGCCGACAAACTTTGAACTATGGCTACACCTTC; CDR3 protein: CASSSRQTLNYGYTF
D gene: .; J gene: TRBJ2-5; clone size: .; V gene: TRBV9; CDR3 DNA: TGTGCCAGCAGCGTAGAGGGTGACCAAGAGACCCAGTACTTC; CDR3 protein: CASSVEGDQETQYF
D gene: TRBD1; J gene: TRBJ1-1; clone size: .; V gene: TRBV6-5; CDR3 DNA: TGTGCCAGCAGCCGAGACAGGGGGAGCACTGAAGCTTTCTTT; CDR3 protein: CASSRDRGSTEAFF
D gene: TRBD2; J gene: TRBJ2-1; clone size: .; V gene: TRBV6-5; CDR3 DNA: TGTGCCAGCAGTTACTCGAGGGGACTAGAAGGGGGTGTGCAGTTCTTC; CDR3 protein: CASSYSRGLEGGVQFF
D gene: .; J gene: TRBJ1-1; clone size: .; V gene: TRBV6-5; CDR3 DNA: TGTGCCACCCAATTGAACACTGAAGCTTTCTTT; CDR3 protein: CATQLNTEAFF
D gene: .; J gene: TRBJ2-5; clone size: .; V gene: TRBV5-6; CDR3 DNA: TGTGCCAGCAGCTTGGTCGGCGGGGCGCGGACCCAGTACTTC; CDR3 protein: CASSLVGGARTQYF
D gene: TRBD2; J gene: TRBJ2-1; clone size: .; V gene: TRBV7-2; CDR3 DNA: TGTGCCAGCAGCCAGGGACTAGCGGGATACACTGAGCAGTTCTTC; CDR3 protein: CASSQGLAGYTEQFF
D gene: .; J gene: TRBJ2-5; clone size: .; V gene: TRBV7-2; CDR3 DNA: TGTGCCAGCAGCTCCGGGACACCCCCGGAGACCCAGTACTTC; CDR3 protein: CASSSGTPPETQYF
D gene: TRBD2; J gene: TRBJ2-7; clone size: .; V gene: TRBV7-2; CDR3 DNA: TGTGCCAGCAGCTTAGGCGGGAGCTTCTTCGAGCAGTACTTC; CDR3 protein: CASSLGGSFFEQYF
D gene: .; J gene: TRBJ2-1; clone size: .; V gene: TRBV7-2; CDR3 DNA: TGTGCCAGCAGCTTAGCTAGCTGGGATGAGCAGTTCTTC; CDR3 protein: CASSLASWDEQFF
D gene: .; J gene: TRBJ1-5; clone size: .; V gene: TRBV2; CDR3 DNA: TGTGCCAGCACCGGACAAACATATAGCAATCAGCCCCAGCATTTT; CDR3 protein: CASTGQTYSNQPQHF
D gene: TRBD2; J gene: TRBJ2-7; clone size: .; V gene: TRBV6-5; CDR3 DNA: TGTGCCAGCAGGCGGACTAGCGTCGCCTACGAGCAGTACTTC; CDR3 protein: CASRRTSVAYEQYF
D gene: TRBD2; J gene: TRBJ2-7; clone size: .; V gene: TRBV7-2; CDR3 DNA: TGTGCCAGCAGCTCCGCGACTAGCTCTGCCGGGGAGCAGTACTTC; CDR3 protein: CASSSATSSAGEQYF
D gene: .; J gene: TRBJ1-2; clone size: .; V gene: TRBV19; CDR3 DNA: TGTGCCAGTAGTATAGACCGATACTATGGCTACACCTTC; CDR3 protein: CASSIDRYYGYTF
D gene: .; J gene: TRBJ2-1; clone size: .; V gene: TRBV5-1; CDR3 DNA: TGCGCCAGCAGCTTGGCTGTGACATTCGGGAATGAGCAGTTCTTC; CDR3 protein: CASSLAVTFGNEQFF
D gene: .; J gene: TRBJ2-7; clone size: once; V gene: TRBV19; CDR3 DNA: TGTGCCAGTAGTTTAGAGTCGGACACCTACGAGCAGTACTTC; CDR3 protein: CASSLESDTYEQYF
D gene: TRBD2; J gene: TRBJ2-2; clone size: .; V gene: TRBV6-1; CDR3 DNA: TGTGCCAGCAGTGAAGTAGGGGTTAGCGGGGGCCTCGGGGAGCTGTTTTTT; CDR3 protein: CASSEVGVSGGLGELFF
D gene: .; J gene: TRBJ1-1; clone size: .; V gene: TRBV6-5; CDR3 DNA: TGTGCCGGCAGTTACGGTAGGGTGGTGTCTGAAGCTTTCTTT; CDR3 protein: CAGSYGRVVSEAFF
D gene: .; J gene: TRBJ2-7; clone size: .; V gene: TRBV28; CDR3 DNA: TGTGCCAGCAGTTTCTGGGGATCCTCCTACGAGCAGTACTTC; CDR3 protein: CASSFWGSSYEQYF
D gene: TRBD1; J gene: TRBJ1-2; clone size: .; V gene: TRBV19; CDR3 DNA: TGTGCCAGCGGGGACAGCCTTTTATATGGCTACACCTTC; CDR3 protein: CASGDSLLYGYTF
D gene: TRBD1; J gene: TRBJ1-1; clone size: .; V gene: TRBV9; CDR3 DNA: TGTGCCAGCAGCGTAGTGGACAGGGTGAACACTGAAGCTTTCTTT; CDR3 protein: CASSVVDRVNTEAFF
D gene: .; J gene: TRBJ1-6; clone size: .; V gene: TRBV6-1; CDR3 DNA: TGTGCCAGCAGTAAAAGGAGTACTACCGCACCCCTCCACTTT; CDR3 protein: CASSKRSTTAPLHF
D gene: .; J gene: TRBJ2-7; clone size: .; V gene: TRBV29-1; CDR3 DNA: TGCAGCGTTGTAGGGGGACTCTCCTACGAGCAGTACTTC; CDR3 protein: CSVVGGLSYEQYF
D gene: .; J gene: TRBJ2-1; clone size: few; V gene: TRBV14; CDR3 DNA: TGTGCCAGCAGCAGGACCTATCACAATGAGCAGTTCTTC; CDR3 protein: CASSRTYHNEQFF
D gene: .; J gene: TRBJ1-2; clone size: .; V gene: TRBV28; CDR3 DNA: TGTGCCAGCAGCTCGATACCGGGCTACACCTTC; CDR3 protein: CASSSIPGYTF
D gene: .; J gene: TRBJ1-6; clone size: .; V gene: TRBV28; CDR3 DNA: TGTGCCAGCAGTTTTTCCTCTACAGGGTCCGGCCACTTT; CDR3 protein: CASSFSSTGSGHF
D gene: .; J gene: TRBJ2-7; clone size: .; V gene: TRBV2; CDR3 DNA: TGTGCCAGCAGCCGCTACGAGCAGTACTTC; CDR3 protein: CASSRYEQYF
D gene: TRBD1; J gene: TRBJ1-4; clone size: .; V gene: TRBV7-9; CDR3 DNA: TGTGCCAGCAGCTCAGGGGGCCCTAATGAAAAACTGTTTTTT; CDR3 protein: CASSSGGPNEKLFF
D gene: .; J gene: TRBJ2-1; clone size: few; V gene: TRBV19; CDR3 DNA: TGTGCCAGTAGTCCTAGGGTCCATGAGCAGTTCTTC; CDR3 protein: CASSPRVHEQFF
D gene: TRBD2; J gene: TRBJ2-3; clone size: .; V gene: TRBV7-3; CDR3 DNA: TGTGCCAGCAGCCTTGGACTAGCGGGAGTCTCAGATACGCAGTATTTT; CDR3 protein: CASSLGLAGVSDTQYF